The source of this T cell receptor (beta chain) is a study of T cells after yellow fever vaccination. Template switching by 5'RACE produced TCR cDNA, adding a universal primer site and UMIs. TCRdb analysed the 5' RACE reads with MiXCR anew, one entry per CDR3 protein. The sample has 450,000 to 650,000 distinct CDR3 sequences, about 13% seen once. The germline gives CDR1 SGHDT, CDR2 YYEEEE. The CDR3 totals 14 residues. Deletions cut 3 bases from V and 5 bases from J, with 15 bases between. The TCR comes from a man in his thirties or forties who received the YFV17D yellow fever vaccine. This chain uses TRBV5-6 with TRBJ2-7, with D perhaps being TRBD1 or TRBD2 (5 bases each). This specimen consisted of PBMCs, obtained on the day of the yellow fever booster vaccination. CDR3 amino acids: CASSSGSREDEQYF. For the CDR3, the DNA is TGTGCCAGCAGCTCAGGGAGCAGGGAAGACGAGCAGTACTTC.